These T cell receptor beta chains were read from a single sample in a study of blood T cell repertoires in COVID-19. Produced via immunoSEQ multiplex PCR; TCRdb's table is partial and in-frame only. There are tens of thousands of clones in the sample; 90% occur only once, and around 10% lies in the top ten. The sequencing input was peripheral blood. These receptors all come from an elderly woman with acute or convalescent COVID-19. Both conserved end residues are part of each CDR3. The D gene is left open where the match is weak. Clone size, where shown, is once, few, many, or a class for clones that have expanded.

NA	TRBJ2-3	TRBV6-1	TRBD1	CASSESGGTGSNTQYF	TGTGCCAGCAGTGAATCGGGTGGGACAGGGTCAAATACGCAGTATTTT
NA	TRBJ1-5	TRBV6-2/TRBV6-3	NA	CASSSKRTGSQHF	TGTGCCAGCAGTTCGAAAAGAACAGGGTCCCAGCATTTT
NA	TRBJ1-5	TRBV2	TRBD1	CASSRTGGSNQPQHF	TGTGCCAGCAGTAGGACAGGGGGAAGCAATCAGCCCCAGCATTTT
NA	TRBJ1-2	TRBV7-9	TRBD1	CASSLGAGTDPPLGYTF	TGTGCCAGCAGCTTAGGAGCCGGGACAGACCCTCCCCTAGGCTACACCTTC
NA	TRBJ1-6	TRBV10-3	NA	CAISESSDSPLHF	TGTGCCATCAGTGAGTCTAGTGATTCACCCCTCCACTTT
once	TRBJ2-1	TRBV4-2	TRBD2	CASSRGLAGGIEQFF	TGTGCCAGCAGCCGCGGACTAGCGGGAGGTATTGAGCAGTTCTTC
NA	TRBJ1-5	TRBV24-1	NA	CATGGGGQPQHF	TGTGCCACCGGGGGGGGCGGTCAGCCCCAGCATTTT
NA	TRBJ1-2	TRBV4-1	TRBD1	CASSQVDRGRDGYTF	TGCGCCAGCAGCCAAGTGGACAGGGGGCGAGATGGCTACACCTTC
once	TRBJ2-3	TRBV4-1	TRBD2	CASSQEFHTFLAEVGTDTQYF	TGCGCCAGCAGCCAAGAATTCCATACTTTTCTAGCGGAAGTTGGGACAGATACGCAGTATTTT
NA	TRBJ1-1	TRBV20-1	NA	CSARGRSEAFF	TGCAGTGCACGAGGCCGGTCTGAAGCTTTCTTT
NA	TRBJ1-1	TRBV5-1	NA	CASSPRWGRNTEAFF	TGCGCCAGCAGTCCAAGGTGGGGCAGGAACACTGAAGCTTTCTTT
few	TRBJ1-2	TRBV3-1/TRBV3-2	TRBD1	CASSQGAGGAYGYTF	TGTGCCAGCAGCCAAGGAGCAGGGGGCGCGTATGGCTACACCTTC
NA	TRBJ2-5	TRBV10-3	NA	CAISGGLMEETQYF	TGTGCCATCAGTGGAGGACTTATGGAAGAGACCCAGTACTTC
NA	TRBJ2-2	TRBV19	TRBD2	CASTRTSGRGSKTGELFF	TGTGCCAGCACCCGGACTAGCGGGAGAGGGAGTAAGACCGGGGAGCTGTTTTTT
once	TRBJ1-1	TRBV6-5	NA	CASSHGPGEGREAFF	TGTGCCAGCAGCCACGGTCCAGGGGAGGGTCGAGAAGCTTTCTTT
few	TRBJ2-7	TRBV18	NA	CASSPPAGAAYEQYF	TGTGCCAGCTCACCACCCGCAGGGGCGGCCTACGAGCAGTACTTC
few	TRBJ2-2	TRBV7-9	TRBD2	CASSPSPSVLAGAGELFF	TGTGCCAGCAGCCCCAGTCCTAGTGTCCTAGCGGGAGCCGGGGAGCTGTTTTTT
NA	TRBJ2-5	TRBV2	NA	CASKREEETQYF	TGTGCCAGCAAAAGGGAGGAAGAGACCCAGTACTTC
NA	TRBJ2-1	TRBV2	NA	CASSARGAYNEQFF	TGTGCCAGCAGTGCTCGCGGGGCGTACAATGAGCAGTTCTTC
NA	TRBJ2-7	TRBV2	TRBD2	CASVAGAGYEQYF	TGTGCCAGTGTAGCGGGAGCGGGATACGAGCAGTACTTC
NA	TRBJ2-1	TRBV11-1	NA	CASSFGSGYNEQFF	TGTGCCAGCAGCTTTGGTAGCGGATACAATGAGCAGTTCTTC
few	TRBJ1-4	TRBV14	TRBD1	CASSQDRTGWGEKLFF	TGTGCCAGCAGCCAAGATCGGACAGGGTGGGGTGAAAAACTGTTTTTT